This T cell receptor beta chain was recorded in a study of beta chain features in type 1 diabetes. As every portion of the isolated RNA was reverse transcribed, the sequencing read expressed TCRB transcripts. Some clones are missing from TCRdb's copy, which holds only in-frame ones; the method was immunoSEQ multiplex PCR. The sample lists hundreds of thousands of clones; around 30% were seen once. About this clone itself: Its antigen is still unknown.

Broader study findings: A definitive answer on HLA type influencing TCRB rearrangement was not reached here.

This receptor was obtained from a man younger than 30 in good health. Sequencing input: naive CD4+ T cells from blood.

CDR3: CAISPTQVVEQFF. The CDR3 DNA is TGTGCCATCAGCCCAACCCAGGTTGTGGAGCAGTTCTTC. The chain combines TRBV10-3 with TRBJ2-1; no clear D. The CDR3 is 13 residues long. Per the germline V gene, CDR1 is ENHRY and CDR2 is SYGVKD. V was pared by 6 bases and J by 10 bases, with 16 bases between.